Following are 15 T cell receptor beta chains from one sample sequenced in a study of T cell changes during pregnancy in multiple sclerosis. Some clones are missing from TCRdb's copy, which holds only in-frame ones; the method was immunoSEQ multiplex PCR. Found here are 20,000 to 25,000 clones, around nine tenths of them singletons; the top ten hold around 5%. The input for sequencing was CD8+ T cells from peripheral blood mononuclear cells, taken in the second trimester of pregnancy. The receptors originated from a female donor in good health, enrolled as a control in a pregnancy study.

This clone was seen a handful of times. The rearrangement links TRBV27 to TRBJ2-7; D not certain. The ends were cut back, 8 bases at V and 0 bases at J, with 8 bases in the middle. The CDR3 has 12 residues. Germline assignment: CDR1 MNHEY and CDR2 SMNVEV (reference sequence). Written as DNA, the CDR3 is TGTGCCAGCTATCGGAGCTCCTACGAGCAGTACTTC. Amino acid sequence: CASYRSSYEQYF.

The gene calls are TRBV9 and TRBJ1-4; D may be TRBD1 (6 bases). The CDR3 extends over 15 amino acids. The germline CDR1 and CDR2 sequences are SGDLS and YYNGEE. Trimming removed 4 bases from V and 8 bases from J, with 18 bases in between. CDR3 in DNA: TGTGCCAGCAGCTTTTCGACAGGCTATGGCGAAAAACTGTTTTTT. The encoded protein is CASSFSTGYGEKLFF.

This clone appeared a single time. The V call is TRBV9, the J call TRBJ1-1; D unresolved. Trimming removed 3 bases from V and 8 bases from J, with 11 bases in between. Germline V CDR1 and CDR2: SGDLS, YYNGEE. There are 12 residues in the CDR3. The CDR3 coding sequence is TGTGCCAGCAGCGGTTACAGTTCCGAAGCTTTCTTT. It specifies CASSGYSSEAFF.

The chain combines TRBV6-4 with TRBJ2-1, with 9 bases lining up with TRBD1. Trimming cost V 5 bases and J 9 bases; bases outside gene matches: 8. The length of the CDR3 is 14 residues. In germline, CDR1 is MRHNA, CDR2 SNTAGT. The CDR3 loop is CASSRTGEAGEQFF. CDR3 in DNA: TGTGCCAGCAGTAGGACAGGGGAGGCGGGTGAGCAGTTCTTC.

The chain is built from TRBV7-2 and TRBJ2-5; D possibly corresponds to TRBD2 (6 bases). V lost 3 bases and J lost 4, with 12 bases in between. The CDR3 totals 14 residues. Germline V gives CDR1 SGHTA, CDR2 FQGNSA. The CDR3 protein is CASSLRGAPETQYF. CDR3 DNA: TGTGCCAGCAGCTTGCGGGGCGCTCCAGAGACCCAGTACTTC. The full variable domain, rest sourced from reference TRBV7-2 and TRBJ2-5, is GAGVSQSPSNKVTEKGKDVELRCDPISGHTALYWYRQSLGQGLEFLIYFQGNSAPDKSGLPSDRFSAERTGGSVSTLTIQRTQQEDSAVYLCASSLRGAPETQYFGPGTRLLVL.

The chain employs TRBV19 and TRBJ2-1, with 12 bases identical to TRBD2. The germline V gene has CDR1 LNHDA and CDR2 SQIVND (reference sequence). The CDR3 extends over 15 amino acids. The ends lost 3 bases at V and 4 bases at J; junction bases unmatched: 1. CDR3: CASSMGTSGYNEQFF. The CDR3 DNA reads as TGTGCCAGTAGTATGGGGACTAGCGGGTACAATGAGCAGTTCTTC.

The chain carries TRBV10-3 and TRBJ2-7; 10 nucleotides align to TRBD1. This CDR3 contains 14 residues. V shed 2 bases and J 5 bases; nucleotides not matched to a gene: 3. Germline CDR1 and CDR2: ENHRY and SYGVKD. In DNA, the CDR3 is TGTGCCATCAGTGAGATAGGGACAGGGGACGAGCAGTACTTC. Translated, it gives CAISEIGTGDEQYF.

The V call is TRBV6-1, the J call TRBJ1-1; a weak D match, TRBD1 (5 bases). The V end lost 5 bases, the J end lost 0 bases, and 7 bases lay between the germline ends. Germline assignment: CDR1 MNHNS and CDR2 SASEGT. This CDR3 region has 13 residues. The CDR3 loop reads CASSRQMNTEAFF. DNA for the CDR3: TGTGCCAGCAGTCGACAGATGAACACTGAAGCTTTCTTT.

The chain couples TRBV5-6 to TRBJ2-3, with 9 bases fitting TRBD1. CDR3 length: 13 amino acids. The V gene's germline CDR1 is SGHDT and CDR2 YYEEEE. The trim removed 3 bases at V and 6 bases at J, leaving 2 bases unmatched. Written as DNA, the CDR3 is TGTGCCAGCAGCTGGGACAGGGTTGATACGCAGTATTTT. This gives the protein CASSWDRVDTQYF.

The chain is built from TRBV19 and TRBJ1-5; 10 bases are a match to TRBD1. The CDR3 extends over 14 amino acids. Per the germline V gene, CDR1 is LNHDA and CDR2 is SQIVND (reference sequence). V was pared by 7 bases and J by 4 bases, with 4 bases of the junction left unmatched. CDR3 sequence: CASTLDRGNQPQHF. The CDR3 DNA reads as TGTGCCAGTACTTTGGACAGGGGGAATCAGCCCCAGCATTTT. Full variable domain (remainder filled in from reference TRBV19 and TRBJ1-5): DGGITQSPKYLFRKEGQNVTLSCEQNLNHDAMYWYRQDPGQGLRLIYYSQIVNDFQKGDIAEGYSVSREKKESFPLTVTSAQKNPTAFYLCASTLDRGNQPQHFGDGTRLSIL.

This clone was seen a few times. The chain employs TRBV30 and TRBJ1-1, with 7 bases identical to TRBD1. J lost 7 bases, V lost 0 bases, and 5 bases had no gene match. Germline lookup yields CDR1 GTSNPN and CDR2 SVGIG (reference sequence). This CDR3 is built from 13 residues. The CDR3 region is CAWSVGRGVEAFF. The CDR3 coding sequence is TGTGCCTGGAGTGTGGGCAGGGGGGTTGAAGCTTTCTTT. Full variable domain (missing parts from reference TRBV30 and TRBJ1-1): SQTIHQWPATLVQPVGSPLSLECTVEGTSNPNLYWYRQAAGRGLQLLFYSVGIGQISSEVPQNLSASRPQDRQFILSSKKLLLSDSGFYLCAWSVGRGVEAFFGQGTRLTVV.

V gene TRBV30 combines with J gene TRBJ1-1, with D possibly being TRBD1 (5 bases). The germline V gene has CDR1 GTSNPN and CDR2 SVGIG (reference sequence). The CDR3 runs 14 residues. Trimming cost V 2 bases and J 1 base, with 11 bases left between them. The CDR3 nucleotides read TGTGCCTGGAGTACGGACGGGGGGAACACTGAAGCTTTCTTT. Translating gives CAWSTDGGNTEAFF. The full variable domain, its missing parts supplied by reference TRBV30 and TRBJ1-1, is SQTIHQWPATLVQPVGSPLSLECTVEGTSNPNLYWYRQAAGRGLQLLFYSVGIGQISSEVPQNLSASRPQDRQFILSSKKLLLSDSGFYLCAWSTDGGNTEAFFGQGTRLTVV.

The chain employs TRBV11-2 and TRBJ1-6; no reliable D call. Trimming pared 5 bases from V and 10 bases from J, leaving 12 bases between. This CDR3 contains 13 residues. Germline loops: CDR1 SGHAT, CDR2 FQNNGV. This CDR3 reads CASSADRRSPLHF. DNA of the CDR3: TGTGCCAGCAGCGCGGACCGGAGGTCACCCCTCCACTTT.

The chain carries TRBV6-1 and TRBJ2-5; TRBD2 agrees at 14 bases. V lost 4 bases and J lost 5; bases outside the gene matches: 3. Germline V lookup: CDR1 MNHNS, CDR2 SASEGT. This CDR3 comprises 15 residues. The DNA of the CDR3 is TGTGCCAGCAGTGGACTAGCGGGAGGGCCGGAGACCCAGTACTTC. Translating gives CASSGLAGGPETQYF.

The chain uses TRBV7-9 and TRBJ2-1; 10 nucleotides match TRBD2. Germline CDR1 reads SEHNR; CDR2 reads FQNEAQ (reference sequence). The V gene end was trimmed by 8 bases and the J gene end by 7 bases; junction bases not matched to a gene: 11. The CDR3 consists of 15 residues. CDR3 residues: CASQAASGGANEQFF. The CDR3 nucleotides read TGTGCCAGCCAGGCCGCGAGCGGGGGGGCGAATGAGCAGTTCTTC.